The 26 T cell receptor beta chains given below trace back to one sample, sequenced in a study of shared T cell receptors in the human thymus. Generated by immunoSEQ multiplex PCR, the TCRdb table keeps only in-frame clones and is missing some. There are over 350,000 clones in the sample; 85% to 95% occur only once, and 0.015% to 0.02% lies in the top ten. The sample comprised thymocytes. These receptors came from a human donor.

The chain uses TRBV7-9 and TRBJ2-7; 7 positions agree with TRBD1. The CDR3 length is 15 residues. In germline, CDR1 is SEHNR, CDR2 FQNEAQ (reference sequence). The V and J ends lost 1 base and 2 bases, in that order; junction bases with no gene match: 5. CDR3: CASSLVGTATYEQYF. The CDR3 nucleotides read TGTGCCAGCAGCTTAGTGGGGACAGCAACCTACGAGCAGTACTTC.

This clone was detected only a few times. This rearrangement joins TRBV27 to TRBJ1-2, with 8 positions matching TRBD1. From germline, CDR1 is MNHEY and CDR2 SMNVEV (reference sequence). V lost 8 bases to trimming and J lost 8 bases; unmatched junction nucleotides: 16. The CDR3 has 15 residues. CDR3: CASFSWDRTGDGYTF. The CDR3 nucleotides read TGTGCCAGCTTTAGCTGGGACAGGACGGGAGACGGCTACACCTTC.

The genes are TRBV6-1 and TRBJ2-5; 8 bases are a match to TRBD2. Germline CDR1 MNHNS, CDR2 SASEGT. V shed 6 bases, J shed 7 bases, and the junction held 10 bases outside the gene matches. This CDR3 region has 14 residues. The chain's CDR3 is CASSFGGDDTTQYF. CDR3 DNA sequence: TGTGCCAGCAGCTTCGGGGGGGATGATACGACCCAGTACTTC.

The chain carries TRBV13 and TRBJ2-1; the match to TRBD2 covers 8 bases. CDR3 length: 17 residues. Germline trimming cut 4 bases from V and 8 bases from J; bases unmatched to any gene: 16. The germline V gene encodes CDR1 PRHDT and CDR2 FYEKMQ (reference sequence). The CDR3 nucleotides are TGTGCCAGCAGCTCCATCCACACTAGCGGTCTTGATCATGAGCAGTTCTTC. Its translation is CASSSIHTSGLDHEQFF.

The V gene is TRBV29-1, the J gene TRBJ2-2; 9 nucleotides align to TRBD1. Unmatched junction bases numbered 18, after V lost 7 bases and J lost 6 bases. Germline values: CDR1 SQVTM, CDR2 ANQGSEA. The CDR3 loop spans 17 amino acids. CDR3 in DNA: TGCAGCGCCGGCGCTCCGGGACAGGGTTACTTGGCCGGGGAGCTGTTTTTT. Translating it yields CSAGAPGQGYLAGELFF.

This clone is a singleton in its sample. In DNA, the CDR3 is TGTGCCAGCAGCTTAGTCCGGGGGACGCAACCCTACGAGCAGTACTTC. Residues: CASSLVRGTQPYEQYF. The chain employs TRBV7-8 and TRBJ2-7, with a possible D match to TRBD2 (6 bases). The V gene lost 1 base and the J gene lost 2 bases, with 15 bases spanning the gap. Germline V gene sequence: CDR1 SGHVS, CDR2 FQNEAQ. The CDR3 has 16 residues.

CDR3 bases: TGCGCCAGCAGCCAAGAAGAGGGGCGACAGTCTGTTCGGAAACTGTTTTTT. Translation gives CASSQEEGRQSVRKLFF. This chain uses TRBV4-1 with TRBJ1-4; D is perhaps TRBD1 (5 bases). The CDR3 runs to 17 residues. Germline V gene data show CDR1 as MGHRA and CDR2 as YSYEKL. V lost 0 bases and J 11 bases, leaving 22 bases between the germline ends.

The chain links TRBV7-2 to TRBJ2-1; TRBD2 matches 9 bases. CDR1 and CDR2 from the germline V gene are SGHTA and FQGNSA. This CDR3 is built from 18 residues. V lost 5 bases, J lost 4 bases, and 15 bases stayed unmatched. The DNA for the CDR3 is TGTGCCAGCAGCCCCCTGTTGAGCGGGAGGACACAATACAATGAGCAGTTCTTC. Residues: CASSPLLSGRTQYNEQFF.

The chain uses TRBV19 and TRBJ2-3; 10 bases fit TRBD1. CDR1 is LNHDA and CDR2 is SQIVND in the germline V gene (reference sequence). The V and J ends lost 6 bases and 3 bases, in that order; junction bases with no gene match: 3. This CDR3 region has 14 residues. The CDR3 nucleotides are TGTGCCAGTAGCCGGGACAGGGGAACAGATACGCAGTATTTT. It translates to CASSRDRGTDTQYF.

The J gene is TRBJ1-5, the V gene TRBV28; TRBD1 matches 8 bases. Unmatched junction bases numbered 5, after V lost 5 bases and J lost 2 bases. This CDR3 spans 15 amino acids. Germline V gene data show CDR1 as MDHEN and CDR2 as SYDVKM. The CDR3 spells CASSPPGQGNQPQHF. For the CDR3, the DNA is TGTGCCAGCAGTCCACCGGGACAGGGCAATCAGCCCCAGCATTTT.

The genes are TRBV28 and TRBJ2-7, with D unclear. This CDR3 contains 11 residues. Germline values: CDR1 MDHEN, CDR2 SYDVKM. The V end was cut by 3 bases, the J end by 5 bases, with 5 bases between. CDR3 residues: CASSFENEQYF. The DNA of the CDR3 is TGTGCCAGCAGTTTCGAGAACGAGCAGTACTTC.

The chain links TRBV5-6 to TRBJ2-7, with 8 bases aligning to TRBD1. CDR3 length equals 14 residues. V shed 3 bases, J shed 6 bases, and the junction held 8 bases outside the gene matches. CDR1 and CDR2 (germline): SGHDT, YYEEEE. The CDR3 loop is CASSWGQEACEQYF. Written as DNA, the CDR3 is TGTGCCAGCAGCTGGGGACAGGAAGCCTGCGAGCAGTACTTC.

The chain has TRBV9 and TRBJ2-7; TRBD1 might be the D (5 bases). Germline CDR1 is SGDLS and CDR2 is YYNGEE. Trimming took off 3 bases at V and 2 bases at J, with 12 bases between the two ends. The CDR3 runs 14 residues. The chain's CDR3 is CASSASGLPYEQYF. In DNA, the CDR3 is TGTGCCAGCAGCGCCTCAGGGCTTCCCTACGAGCAGTACTTC.

The count of this clone is one. The rearrangement joins TRBV29-1 to TRBJ2-3; D ambiguous. This CDR3 comprises 13 residues. The V end lost 3 bases, the J end lost 8 bases, and 15 bases lay between the germline ends. Germline loops: CDR1 SQVTM, CDR2 ANQGSEA. The CDR3 nucleotides read TGCAGCGTTGAGCTCCTTTGGTCTGGTACGCAGTATTTT. This gives the protein CSVELLWSGTQYF.

Remarks on this clone: A read error may produce the germline difference seen at one junction end. The rearrangement joins TRBV6-7 to TRBJ2-7; D unclear. TRBV6-7 is given ORF status, its function remaining uncertain. The CDR3 has 10 amino acids. CDR3 residues: CASSTWTQRW. The CDR3, as DNA: TGTGCCAGCAGTACCTGGACCCAACGATGG.

The chain has TRBV19 and TRBJ2-7; 10 bases are shared with TRBD2. In germline, CDR1 is LNHDA, CDR2 SQIVND (reference sequence). V was pared by 8 bases and J by 3 bases, with 10 bases of the junction left unmatched. The CDR3 spans 15 residues. In nucleotides, the CDR3 is TGTGCCAGTCGGGTAGCGGGAGGAGACTTCTACGAGCAGTACTTC. Translation: CASRVAGGDFYEQYF.

The rearrangement uses TRBV7-9 and TRBJ1-1; 11 bases map to TRBD1. Germline CDR1 SEHNR, CDR2 FQNEAQ (reference sequence). This CDR3 region has 14 residues. J was trimmed by 3 bases and V by 5 bases; bases with no gene match: 2. In DNA, the CDR3 is TGTGCCAGCAGCGAGGGACAGGGGGACACTGAAGCTTTCTTT. This gives the protein CASSEGQGDTEAFF. Variable domain in full (rest from reference TRBV7-9 and TRBJ1-1): DTGVSQNPRHKITKRGQNVTFRCDPISEHNRLYWYRQTLGQGPEFLTYFQNEAQLEKSRLLSDRFSAERPKGSFSTLEIQRTEQGDSAMYLCASSEGQGDTEAFFGQGTRLTVV.

The chain employs TRBV5-8 and TRBJ1-2, with D tentatively TRBD1 (5 bases). Looked up from germline, CDR1 is SGHTS and CDR2 is YDEGEE. The V gene lost 6 bases and the J gene lost 2 bases, with 14 bases spanning the gap. The CDR3 has 14 amino acids. This CDR3 is CASKPRDVNYGYTF. The CDR3 region has the DNA TGTGCCAGCAAGCCGCGGGACGTCAACTATGGCTACACCTTC.

The chain is built from TRBV19 and TRBJ2-2; 12 nucleotides match TRBD2. The germline CDR1 and CDR2 sequences are LNHDA and SQIVND (reference sequence). The ends lost 6 bases at V and 1 base at J; junction bases unmatched: 12. The CDR3 totals 19 residues. The CDR3 here is CASSAIPGLAGMNTGELFF. Written as DNA, the CDR3 is TGTGCCAGTAGCGCAATCCCGGGACTAGCGGGTATGAACACCGGGGAGCTGTTTTTT.

The rearrangement uses TRBV28 and TRBJ2-5; 14 bases fit TRBD2. V gave up 3 bases and J gave up 5 bases; unmatched junction bases: 8. The CDR3 has 17 amino acids. CDR1 MDHEN and CDR2 SYDVKM come from the germline V gene. CDR3 sequence (DNA): TGTGCCAGCAGTTTCGGGACTAGCGGGAGTTTGAGGGAGACCCAGTACTTC. Amino acid sequence: CASSFGTSGSLRETQYF.

The chain is built from TRBV27 and TRBJ1-4; 8 positions match TRBD1. Germline V CDR1 and CDR2: MNHEY, SMNVEV (reference sequence). Trimming took 6 bases from V and 8 from J; bases not matched to a gene: 5. This CDR3 spans 13 amino acids. DNA of the CDR3: TGTGCCAGCAGGCAGGGGGCGCGAGAAAAACTGTTTTTT. This encodes CASRQGAREKLFF.

This chain links TRBV4-1 with TRBJ1-5, with D uncertain. Trimming shortened V by 0 bases and J by 6 bases, and 21 bases separated the two germline ends. This CDR3 comprises 18 residues. Germline V gene data show CDR1 as MGHRA and CDR2 as YSYEKL. The CDR3 nucleotides read TGCGCCAGCAGCCAAGATCCCGCAGGACCACGGTGGAGTCAGCCCCAGCATTTT. Its protein product is CASSQDPAGPRWSQPQHF.

J is TRBJ2-3 and V is TRBV7-2, with D perhaps matching TRBD2 (6 bases). The CDR3 spans 17 residues. The germline V gene encodes CDR1 SGHTA and CDR2 FQGNSA. V was shortened by 1 base and J by 2 bases, with 16 bases between the two germline ends. This chain's CDR3 is CASSLVQTGLDTDTQYF. The DNA for the CDR3 is TGTGCCAGCAGCTTAGTTCAAACGGGACTTGACACAGATACGCAGTATTTT.

The rearrangement joins TRBV5-1 to TRBJ2-3; D gene ambiguous. V lost 0 bases to trimming and J lost 4 bases, with 21 bases between them. The length of the CDR3 is 18 residues. Germline V CDR1 and CDR2: SGHRS, YFSETQ. CDR3 protein: CASSLESAPKRFADTQYF. The DNA of the CDR3 is TGCGCCAGCAGCTTGGAGTCAGCCCCCAAAAGGTTTGCAGATACGCAGTATTTT. The variable domain in full, with the rest retrieved from reference TRBV5-1 and TRBJ2-3, is KAGVTQTPRYLIKTRGQQVTLSCSPISGHRSVSWYQQTPGQGLQFLFEYFSETQRNKGNFPGRFSGRQFSNSRSEMNVSTLELGDSALYLCASSLESAPKRFADTQYFGPGTRLTVL.

J is TRBJ2-1 and V is TRBV5-4; D not certain. V shed 1 base and J shed 9 bases, with 20 bases lying between them. Germline-derived CDR1 and CDR2 are SGHNT and YYREEE (reference sequence). The CDR3 is 16 amino acids. The CDR3 sequence: CASSLRLNTLGSEQFF. Here the CDR3 DNA reads TGTGCCAGCAGCTTGAGGCTCAACACCCTTGGTTCTGAGCAGTTCTTC.

The chain is built from TRBV19 and TRBJ2-7; tentatively, D is TRBD1 or TRBD2 (5 bases each). The germline CDR1 and CDR2 sequences are LNHDA and SQIVND (reference sequence). V was clipped by 4 bases and J by 2 bases, with 12 bases between them. CDR3 length: 14 residues. In DNA, the CDR3 is TGTGCCAGTAGTAACCCCGGGACGGCCTACGAGCAGTACTTC. This codes for CASSNPGTAYEQYF.